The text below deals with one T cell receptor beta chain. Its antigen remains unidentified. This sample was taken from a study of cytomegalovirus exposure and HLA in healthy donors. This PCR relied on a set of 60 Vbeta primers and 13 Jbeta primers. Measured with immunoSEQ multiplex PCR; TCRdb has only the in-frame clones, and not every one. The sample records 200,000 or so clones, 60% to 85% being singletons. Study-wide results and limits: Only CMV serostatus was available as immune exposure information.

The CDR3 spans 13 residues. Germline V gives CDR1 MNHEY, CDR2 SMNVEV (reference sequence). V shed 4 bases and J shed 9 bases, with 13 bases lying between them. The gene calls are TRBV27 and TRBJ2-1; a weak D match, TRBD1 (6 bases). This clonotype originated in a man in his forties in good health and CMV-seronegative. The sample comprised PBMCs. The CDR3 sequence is CASSYQGTSEQFF. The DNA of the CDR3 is TGTGCCAGCAGTTACCAGGGGACGAGTGAGCAGTTCTTC.